The 18 T cell receptor beta chains presented below share a single source sample, sequenced in a study of T cell repertoires in cytomegalovirus infection. These TCRs' antigens remain unknown. TCRdb re-derived calls from the reads in MiXCR, one entry per CDR3 protein. The data show over 100,000 distinct CDR3 sequences, with around 28% seen just once and roughly 81% held by the top ten. This material consisted of CD8+ T cells from cultured PBMCs, taken from culture after CMV antigen stimulation. These receptors came from a human donor in good health (CMV status not recorded). Some clones in this sample may be carry-over from other donors' samples.

V is TRBV12-3 or TRBV12-4 and J is TRBJ1-5; 7 bases are shared with TRBD1. With V trimmed by 7 bases and J by 2 bases, 8 bases remained unmatched. CDR3 length equals 15 residues. CDR3 sequence (DNA): TGTGCCAGCAATATACAGGGGATCGGCAATCAGCCCCAGCATTTT. Encoded protein: CASNIQGIGNQPQHF.

The chain employs TRBV5-4 and TRBJ2-3, with D perhaps matching TRBD1 or TRBD2 (6 bases each). CDR1 is SGHNT, CDR2 YYREEE, per germline (reference sequence). The CDR3 spans 12 residues. The ends were cut back, 7 bases at V and 5 bases at J, with 11 bases in the middle. CDR3 in DNA: TGTGCCAGCGGGGGGCCAGGAGATACGCAGTATTTT. It specifies CASGGPGDTQYF.

V and J are TRBV27 and TRBJ2-1, with TRBD2 identical over 7 bases. The CDR3 totals 14 residues. The germline CDR1 and CDR2 sequences are MNHEY and SMNVEV (reference sequence). V lost 0 bases, J lost 4 bases, and 0 bases stayed unmatched. The CDR3 spells CASSLSGLYNEQFF. In nucleotides, the CDR3 is TGTGCCAGCAGTTTATCGGGACTATACAATGAGCAGTTCTTC.

This clonotype was observed many times. The rearrangement joins TRBV7-8 to TRBJ1-1, with D unclear. CDR1 SGHVS and CDR2 FQNEAQ come from the germline V gene. The germline V and J ends were trimmed by 1 base and 5 bases, with 2 bases remaining between them. There are 11 residues in the CDR3. CDR3 DNA sequence: TGTGCCAGCAGCTTAGAAACTGAAGCTTTCTTT. It specifies CASSLETEAFF. The full variable domain, completed using reference TRBV7-8 and TRBJ1-1, is GAGVSQSPRYKVAKRGQDVALRCDPISGHVSLFWYQQALGQGPEFLTYFQNEAQLDKSGLPSDRFFAERPEGSVSTLKIQRTQQEDSAVYLCASSLETEAFFGQGTRLTVV.

This clonotype appeared many times. CDR3 in DNA: TGCGCCAGCAGCCAAGTCCTTCAGGGCTACACTGAAGCTTTCTTT. Translated, it gives CASSQVLQGYTEAFF. V gene TRBV4-1 combines with J gene TRBJ1-1, with a weak D call TRBD1 (5 bases). The CDR3 length is 15 residues. CDR1 is MGHRA and CDR2 is YSYEKL in the germline V gene. V was pared by 1 base and J by 3 bases, with 12 bases between.

The genes are TRBV6-1 and TRBJ1-1, with TRBD1 identical over 7 bases. Losses at the gene ends were 5 bases for V and 0 bases for J; bases not matched to a gene: 3. The germline CDR1 and CDR2 sequences are MNHNS and SASEGT. The CDR3 contains 14 residues. The CDR3 spells CASSSGGMNTEAFF. CDR3 coding DNA: TGTGCCAGCAGTTCAGGGGGAATGAACACTGAAGCTTTCTTT.

The chain is built from TRBV7-6 and TRBJ2-2, with D tentatively TRBD2 (5 bases). The V and J ends lost 11 bases and 6 bases respectively, with 16 bases between them. In germline, CDR1 is SGHVS, CDR2 FNYEAQ. The CDR3 spans 13 residues. The DNA for the CDR3 is TGTGCCGGGAAAACGGGAACGGCCGGGGAGCTGTTTTTT. Translated, it gives CAGKTGTAGELFF.

This clonotype was counted ten times or more. The chain uses TRBV28 and TRBJ1-5; D is uncertain. Trimming left V 2 bases short and J 0 bases short, with 5 bases between. The CDR3 consists of 14 residues. Per the germline V gene, CDR1 is MDHEN and CDR2 is SYDVKM. As DNA, the CDR3 is TGTGCCAGCAGTTTAAGGGTTAGCAATCAGCCCCAGCATTTT. This encodes CASSLRVSNQPQHF.

In regard to this clonotype: One end of the junction is discordant with germline, which a read error may explain. The chain joins TRBV13 to TRBJ1-2, with 8 bases that match TRBD1. There are 14 residues in the CDR3. Germline lookup yields CDR1 PRHDT and CDR2 FYEKMQ (reference sequence). DNA for the CDR3: TGTGCCAGCAGCCTAGGACAGGGAAGAAATGGCTACACCTTC. This gives the protein CASSLGQGRNGYTF.

Comment on this clonotype: One end of the junction varies from germline; a read error may be responsible. The chain recombines TRBV6-2 or TRBV6-3 with TRBJ2-7, with 8 bases lining up with TRBD2. CDR1 is MNHEY and CDR2 is SVGEGT in the germline V gene. The CDR3 is 13 residues long. The DNA for the CDR3 is TGTGCCAGCAGTTACTCGACCCCTGCGGGGGGCACCTTC. Amino acids: CASSYSTPAGGTF.

The chain has TRBV7-9 and TRBJ2-7, with TRBD2 matching over 11 bases. The trim removed 5 bases at V and 3 bases at J, leaving 9 bases unmatched. This CDR3 contains 16 residues. Germline V CDR1 and CDR2: SEHNR, FQNEAQ (reference sequence). The CDR3 is CASSMITSGGLYEQYF. CDR3 bases: TGTGCCAGCAGCATGATAACTAGCGGGGGACTCTACGAGCAGTACTTC.

The chain employs TRBV7-9 and TRBJ1-5; D is possibly TRBD1 (5 bases). The CDR3 contains 16 residues. Trimming removed 4 bases at V and 3 bases at J, with 16 bases between. Per germline, CDR1 SEHNR and CDR2 FQNEAQ (reference sequence). The CDR3 region has the DNA TGTGCCAGCAGCTCCCGGGACGCCCGCTTCAATCAGCCCCAGCATTTT. Translation: CASSSRDARFNQPQHF.

The genes are TRBV2 and TRBJ1-2, with TRBD1 matching 9 bases. CDR1 and CDR2 (germline): SNHLY, FYNNEI. J lost 2 bases, V lost 7 bases, and 5 bases had no gene match. The CDR3 covers 14 residues. CDR3 in amino acids: CASTGQGLNYGYTF. CDR3 nucleotides: TGTGCCAGCACAGGACAGGGGCTGAACTATGGCTACACCTTC.

This clonotype occurred many times. This chain joins TRBV4-1 and TRBJ1-2; TRBD1 is a possible D gene (6 bases). Trimming left V 1 base short and J 6 bases short, with 18 bases between. The CDR3 spans 16 residues. Germline assignment: CDR1 MGHRA and CDR2 YSYEKL. The CDR3 sequence: CASSQGAGDVFHGYTF. DNA for the CDR3: TGCGCCAGCAGCCAAGGCGCAGGGGACGTCTTCCATGGCTACACCTTC.

Concerning this clonotype: The junction differs from germline at one of its ends, possibly a read error. V and J are TRBV7-8 and TRBJ2-1, with D possibly TRBD2 on 7 matching bases. The CDR3 spans 14 residues. Germline V gene lookup returns CDR1 SGHVS and CDR2 FQNEAQ. The CDR3: CASEDRRDYDEQFF. Written as DNA, the CDR3 is TGTGCCAGCGAAGACAGGCGGGACTACGATGAGCAGTTCTTC. The full variable domain, in which reference TRBV7-8 and TRBJ2-1 provide the parts outside the CDR3, is GAGVSQSPRYKVAKRGQDVALRCDPISGHVSLFWYQQALGQGPEFLTYFQNEAQLDKSGLPSDRFFAERPEGSVSTLKIQRTQQEDSAVYLCASEDRRDYDEQFFGPGTRLTVL.

The chain links TRBV9 to TRBJ1-1, with 10 bases aligning to TRBD1. Germline CDR1 is SGDLS and CDR2 is YYNGEE. V shed 0 bases and J 4 bases; nucleotides not matched to a gene: 3. CDR3 length: 15 residues. The CDR3 loop reads CASSVDGTGVTEAFF. CDR3 DNA sequence: TGTGCCAGCAGCGTAGATGGGACAGGGGTCACTGAAGCTTTCTTT.

Regarding this clonotype: The DNA is left out, because the CDR3 cannot be placed on it with certainty; the CDR3 is given as TCRdb lists it. The chain has TRBV12-3 or TRBV12-4 and TRBJ2-5; TRBD2 is the table's D call and was not checked against the DNA. Ends included, the CDR3 has 17 residues. Here the CDR3 reads CASSSSRGGPRDQTQYF.

The chain carries TRBV4-2 and TRBJ2-3; 12 nucleotides line up with TRBD1. V lost 3 bases and J lost 3; bases outside the gene matches: 4. Per germline, CDR1 LGHNA and CDR2 YNFKEQ. The CDR3 contains 16 residues. The CDR3 DNA reads TGTGCCAGCAGCCAGGGGGACAGGGGGCGGACAGATACGCAGTATTTT. Its protein is CASSQGDRGRTDTQYF.